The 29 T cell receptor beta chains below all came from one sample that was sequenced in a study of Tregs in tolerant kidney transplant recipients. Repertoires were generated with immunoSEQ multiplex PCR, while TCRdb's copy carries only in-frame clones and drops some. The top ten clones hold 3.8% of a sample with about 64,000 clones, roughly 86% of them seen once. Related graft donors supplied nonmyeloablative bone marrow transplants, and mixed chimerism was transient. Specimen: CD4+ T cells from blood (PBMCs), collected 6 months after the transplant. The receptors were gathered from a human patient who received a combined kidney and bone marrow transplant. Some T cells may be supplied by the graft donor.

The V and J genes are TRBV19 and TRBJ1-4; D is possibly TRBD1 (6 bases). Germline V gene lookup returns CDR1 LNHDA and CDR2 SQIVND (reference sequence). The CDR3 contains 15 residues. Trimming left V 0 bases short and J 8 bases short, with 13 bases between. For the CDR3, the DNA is TGTGCCAGTAGTATAGATTCACAGGGAAAGGAAAAACTGTTTTTT. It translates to CASSIDSQGKEKLFF.

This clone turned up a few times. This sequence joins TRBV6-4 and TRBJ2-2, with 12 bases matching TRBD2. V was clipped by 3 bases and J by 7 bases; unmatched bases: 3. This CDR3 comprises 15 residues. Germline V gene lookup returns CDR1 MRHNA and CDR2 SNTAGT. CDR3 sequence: CASSELAGGHGELFF. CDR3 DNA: TGTGCCAGCAGTGAACTAGCGGGAGGTCACGGGGAGCTGTTTTTT.

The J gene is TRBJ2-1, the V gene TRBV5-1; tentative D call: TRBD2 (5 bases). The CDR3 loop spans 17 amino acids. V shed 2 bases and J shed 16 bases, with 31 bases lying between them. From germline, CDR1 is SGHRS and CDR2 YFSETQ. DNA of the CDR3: TGCGCCAGCAGCTTTTATATGTTACACGTCCGGGGATACCCTTATTTCTTC. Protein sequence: CASSFYMLHVRGYPYFF.

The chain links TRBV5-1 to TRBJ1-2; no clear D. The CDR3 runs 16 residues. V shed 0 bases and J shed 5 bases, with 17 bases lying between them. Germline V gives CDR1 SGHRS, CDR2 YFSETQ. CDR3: CASSLASDFSGYGYTF. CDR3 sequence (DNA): TGCGCCAGCAGCTTGGCCTCAGATTTTTCGGGGTATGGCTACACCTTC.

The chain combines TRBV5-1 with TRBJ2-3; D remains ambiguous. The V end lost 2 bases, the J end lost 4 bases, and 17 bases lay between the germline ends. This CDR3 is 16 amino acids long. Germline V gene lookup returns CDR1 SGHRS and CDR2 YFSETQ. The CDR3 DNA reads TGCGCCAGCAGCTTACCTAGAGGAAAGACTCCAGATACGCAGTATTTT. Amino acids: CASSLPRGKTPDTQYF.

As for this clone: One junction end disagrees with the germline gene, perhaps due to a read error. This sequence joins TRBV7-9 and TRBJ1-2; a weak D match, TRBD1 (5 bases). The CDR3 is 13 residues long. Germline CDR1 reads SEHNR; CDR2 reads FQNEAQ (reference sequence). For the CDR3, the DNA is TGTGTCAGCAGCCCGGGACTGGGCTATGGCCACACCTTC. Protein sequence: CVSSPGLGYGHTF.

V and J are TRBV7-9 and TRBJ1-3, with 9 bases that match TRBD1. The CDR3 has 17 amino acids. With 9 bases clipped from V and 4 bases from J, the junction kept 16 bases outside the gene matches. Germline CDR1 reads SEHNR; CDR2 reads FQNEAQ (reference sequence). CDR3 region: CARAWGTGLPGGNTIYF. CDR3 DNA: TGTGCCAGAGCTTGGGGGACAGGGCTGCCAGGAGGAAACACCATATATTTT. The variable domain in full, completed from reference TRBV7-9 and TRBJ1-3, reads DTGVSQNPRHKITKRGQNVTFRCDPISEHNRLYWYRQTLGQGPEFLTYFQNEAQLEKSRLLSDRFSAERPKGSFSTLEIQRTEQGDSAMYLCARAWGTGLPGGNTIYFGEGSWLTVV.

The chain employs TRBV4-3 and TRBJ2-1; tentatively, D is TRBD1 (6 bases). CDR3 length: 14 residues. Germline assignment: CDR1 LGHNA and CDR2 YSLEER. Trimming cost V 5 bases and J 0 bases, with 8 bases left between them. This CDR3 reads CASSDRSSYNEQFF. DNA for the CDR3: TGCGCCAGCAGCGACAGGTCCTCCTACAATGAGCAGTTCTTC.

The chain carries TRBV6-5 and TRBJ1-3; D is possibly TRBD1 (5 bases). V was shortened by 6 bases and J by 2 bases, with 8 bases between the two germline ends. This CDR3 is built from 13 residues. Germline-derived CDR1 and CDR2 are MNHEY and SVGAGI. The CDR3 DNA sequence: TGTGCCAGCAGACCGACAGCTGGAAACACCATATATTTT. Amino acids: CASRPTAGNTIYF.

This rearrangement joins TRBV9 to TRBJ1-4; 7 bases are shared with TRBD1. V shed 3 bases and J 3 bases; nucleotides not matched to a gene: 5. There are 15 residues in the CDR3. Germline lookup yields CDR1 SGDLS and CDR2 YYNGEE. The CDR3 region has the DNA TGTGCCAGCAGCGGAGGGACAGCTTCTAATGAAAAACTGTTTTTT. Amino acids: CASSGGTASNEKLFF.

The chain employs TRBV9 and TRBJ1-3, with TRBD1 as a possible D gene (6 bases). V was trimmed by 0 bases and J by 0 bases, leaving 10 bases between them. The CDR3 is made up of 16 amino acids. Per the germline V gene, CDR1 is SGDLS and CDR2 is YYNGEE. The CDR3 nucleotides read TGTGCCAGCAGCGTAGAGCAGACAGGCTCTGGAAACACCATATATTTT. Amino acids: CASSVEQTGSGNTIYF.

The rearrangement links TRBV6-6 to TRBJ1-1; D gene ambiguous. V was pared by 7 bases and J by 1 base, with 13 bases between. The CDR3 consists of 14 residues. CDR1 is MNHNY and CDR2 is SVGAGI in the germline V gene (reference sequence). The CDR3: CASKVGGPNTEAFF. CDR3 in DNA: TGTGCCAGCAAGGTTGGAGGTCCGAACACTGAAGCTTTCTTT.

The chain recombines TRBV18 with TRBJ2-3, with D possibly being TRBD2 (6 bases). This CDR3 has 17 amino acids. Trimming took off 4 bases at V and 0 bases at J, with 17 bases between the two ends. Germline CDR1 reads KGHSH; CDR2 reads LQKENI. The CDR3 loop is CASSHFAGMESTDTQYF. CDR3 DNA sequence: TGTGCCAGCTCACACTTCGCGGGGATGGAGAGCACAGATACGCAGTATTTT.

In DNA, the CDR3 is TGTGCCAGCAGCACAAACCCCACCTACGAGCAGTACTTC. Protein product: CASSTNPTYEQYF. The rearrangement links TRBV7-2 to TRBJ2-7; the D is unclear. The germline V and J ends were trimmed by 5 bases and 2 bases, with 10 bases remaining between them. The CDR3 spans 13 residues. Germline CDR1 reads SGHTA; CDR2 reads FQGNSA.

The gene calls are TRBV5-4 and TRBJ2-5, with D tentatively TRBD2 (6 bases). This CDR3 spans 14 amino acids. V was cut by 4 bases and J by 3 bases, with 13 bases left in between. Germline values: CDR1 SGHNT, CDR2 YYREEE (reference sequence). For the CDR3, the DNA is TGTGCCAGCAGCGCGCTCGGGGGAGAAGAGACCCAGTACTTC. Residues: CASSALGGEETQYF.

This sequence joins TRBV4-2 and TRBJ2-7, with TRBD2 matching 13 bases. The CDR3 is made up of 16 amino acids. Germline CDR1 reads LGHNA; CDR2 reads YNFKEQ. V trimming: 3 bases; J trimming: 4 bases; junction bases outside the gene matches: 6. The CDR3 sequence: CASSQTTSGGEYEQYF. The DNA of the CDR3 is TGTGCCAGCAGCCAGACTACTAGCGGGGGGGAATACGAGCAGTACTTC.

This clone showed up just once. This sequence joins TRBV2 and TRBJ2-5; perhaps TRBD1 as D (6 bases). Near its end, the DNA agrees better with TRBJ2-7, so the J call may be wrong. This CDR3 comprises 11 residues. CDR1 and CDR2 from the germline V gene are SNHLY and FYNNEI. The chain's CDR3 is CASTGVYEQYF. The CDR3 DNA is TGTGCCAGCACAGGGGTTTACGAGCAGTACTTC.

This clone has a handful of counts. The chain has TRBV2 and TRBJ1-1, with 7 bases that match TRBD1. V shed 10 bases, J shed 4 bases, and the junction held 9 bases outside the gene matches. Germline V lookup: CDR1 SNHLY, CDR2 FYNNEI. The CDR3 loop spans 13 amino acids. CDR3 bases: TGTGCCATCAACGACAGGGTGGTCACTGAAGCTTTCTTT. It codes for CAINDRVVTEAFF.

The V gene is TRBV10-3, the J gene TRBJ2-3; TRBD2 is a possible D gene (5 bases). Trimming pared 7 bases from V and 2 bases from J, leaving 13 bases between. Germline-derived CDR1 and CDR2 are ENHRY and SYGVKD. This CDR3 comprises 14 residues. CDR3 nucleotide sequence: TGTGCCATCAAAAGGGAGAGGGACACAGATACGCAGTATTTT. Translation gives CAIKRERDTDTQYF.

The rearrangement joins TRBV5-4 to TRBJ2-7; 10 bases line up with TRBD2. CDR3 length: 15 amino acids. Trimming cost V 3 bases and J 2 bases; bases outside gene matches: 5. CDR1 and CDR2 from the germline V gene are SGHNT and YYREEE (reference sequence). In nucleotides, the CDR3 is TGTGCCAGCAGCTCGGGACTAGCGAATACCTACGAGCAGTACTTC. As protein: CASSSGLANTYEQYF.

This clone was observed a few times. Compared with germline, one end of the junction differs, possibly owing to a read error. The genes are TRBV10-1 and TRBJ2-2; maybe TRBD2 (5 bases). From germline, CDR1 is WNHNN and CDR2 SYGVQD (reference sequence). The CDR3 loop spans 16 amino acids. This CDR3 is CASLFGWTLEHRGAVF. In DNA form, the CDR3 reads TGCGCCAGTCTTTTTGGTTGGACTTTAGAACACCGGGGAGCTGTTTTT.

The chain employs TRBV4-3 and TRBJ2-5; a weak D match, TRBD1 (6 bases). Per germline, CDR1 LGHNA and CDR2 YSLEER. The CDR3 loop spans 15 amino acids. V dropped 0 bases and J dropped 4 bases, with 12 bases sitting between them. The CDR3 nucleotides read TGCGCCAGCAGCCAAGAGGGAAACAGGGCAGAGACCCAGTACTTC. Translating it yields CASSQEGNRAETQYF.

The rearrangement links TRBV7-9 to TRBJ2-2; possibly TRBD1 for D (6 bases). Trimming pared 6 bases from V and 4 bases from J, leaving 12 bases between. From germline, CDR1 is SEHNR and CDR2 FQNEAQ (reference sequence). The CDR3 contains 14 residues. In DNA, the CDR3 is TGTGCCAGCAGGGGGGCTAGCCGCACCGGGGAGCTGTTTTTT. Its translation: CASRGASRTGELFF.

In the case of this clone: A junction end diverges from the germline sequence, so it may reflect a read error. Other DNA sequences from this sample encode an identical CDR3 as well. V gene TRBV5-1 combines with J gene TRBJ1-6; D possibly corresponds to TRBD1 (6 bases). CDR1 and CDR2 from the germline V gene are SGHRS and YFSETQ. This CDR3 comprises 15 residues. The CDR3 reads CASSLSRQAYSPLHF. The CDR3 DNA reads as TGCGCCAGCAGCTTGAGTCGACAGGCTTATTCCCCCCTCCACTTT.

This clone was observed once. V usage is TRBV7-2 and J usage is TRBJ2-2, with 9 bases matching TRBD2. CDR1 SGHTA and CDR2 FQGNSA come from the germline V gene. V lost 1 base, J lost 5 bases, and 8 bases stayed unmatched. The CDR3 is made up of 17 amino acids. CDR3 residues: CASSLGWAAGGTGELFF. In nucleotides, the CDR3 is TGTGCCAGCAGCTTAGGGTGGGCTGCGGGAGGGACCGGGGAGCTGTTTTTT.

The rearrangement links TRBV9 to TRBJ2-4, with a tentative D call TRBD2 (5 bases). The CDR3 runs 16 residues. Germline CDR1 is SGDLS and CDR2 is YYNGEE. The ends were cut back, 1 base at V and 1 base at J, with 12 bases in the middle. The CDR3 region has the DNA TGTGCCAGCAGCGTAACTAGGAGCGCGGCCAAAAACATTCAGTACTTC. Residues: CASSVTRSAAKNIQYF.

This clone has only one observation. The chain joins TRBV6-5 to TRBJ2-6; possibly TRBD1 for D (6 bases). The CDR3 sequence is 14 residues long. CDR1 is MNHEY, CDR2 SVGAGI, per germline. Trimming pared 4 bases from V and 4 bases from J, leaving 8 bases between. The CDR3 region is CASSSGVGANVLTF. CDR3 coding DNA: TGTGCCAGCAGTTCAGGGGTAGGGGCCAACGTCCTGACTTTC.

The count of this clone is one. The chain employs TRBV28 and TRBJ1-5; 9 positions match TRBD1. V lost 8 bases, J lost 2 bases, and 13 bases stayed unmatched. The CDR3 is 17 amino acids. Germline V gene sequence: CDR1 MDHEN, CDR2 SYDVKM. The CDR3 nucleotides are TGTGCCAGCCAAAGGGACAGGGTGGGGGTCCGCAATCAGCCCCAGCATTTT. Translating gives CASQRDRVGVRNQPQHF. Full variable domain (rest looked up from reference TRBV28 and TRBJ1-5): DVKVTQSSRYLVKRTGEKVFLECVQDMDHENMFWYRQDPGLGLRLIYFSYDVKMKEKGDIPEGYSVSREKKERFSLILESASTNQTSMYLCASQRDRVGVRNQPQHFGDGTRLSIL.

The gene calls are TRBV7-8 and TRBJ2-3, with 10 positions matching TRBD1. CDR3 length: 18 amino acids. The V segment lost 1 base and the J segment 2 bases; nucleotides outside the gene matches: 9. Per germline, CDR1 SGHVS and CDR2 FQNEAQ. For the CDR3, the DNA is TGTGCCAGCAGCTTAGGGGGGACAGGGGCCCTTTACACAGATACGCAGTATTTT. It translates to CASSLGGTGALYTDTQYF. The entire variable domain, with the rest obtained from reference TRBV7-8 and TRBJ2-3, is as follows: GAGVSQSPRYKVAKRGQDVALRCDPISGHVSLFWYQQALGQGPEFLTYFQNEAQLDKSGLPSDRFFAERPEGSVSTLKIQRTQQEDSAVYLCASSLGGTGALYTDTQYFGPGTRLTVL.